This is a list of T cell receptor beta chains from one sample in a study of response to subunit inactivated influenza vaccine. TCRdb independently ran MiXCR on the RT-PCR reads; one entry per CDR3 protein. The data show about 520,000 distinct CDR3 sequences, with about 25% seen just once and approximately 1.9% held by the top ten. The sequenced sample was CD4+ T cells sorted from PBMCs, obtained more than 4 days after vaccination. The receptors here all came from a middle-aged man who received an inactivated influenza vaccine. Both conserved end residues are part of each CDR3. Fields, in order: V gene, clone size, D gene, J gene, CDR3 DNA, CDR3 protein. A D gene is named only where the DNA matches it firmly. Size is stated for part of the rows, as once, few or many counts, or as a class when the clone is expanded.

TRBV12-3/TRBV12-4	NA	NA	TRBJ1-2	TGTGCCAGCAGTTTAAGGCGGATATATGGCTACACCTTC	CASSLRRIYGYTF
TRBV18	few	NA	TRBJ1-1	TGTGCCAGCTCACCACCGGCGAGAGTGAACACTGAAGCTTTCTTT	CASSPPARVNTEAFF
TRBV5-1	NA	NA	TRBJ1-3	TGCGCCAGCAGCTTGGGTCCGGGCGCCTCTGGAAACACCATATATTTT	CASSLGPGASGNTIYF
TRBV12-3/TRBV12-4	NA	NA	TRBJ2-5	TGTGCCAGCAGGTATTGGGGGCAAGAGACCCAGTACTTC	CASRYWGQETQYF
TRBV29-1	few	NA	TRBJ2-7	TGCAGCGTCTCGTCTTCCTACGAGCAGTACTTC	CSVSSSYEQYF
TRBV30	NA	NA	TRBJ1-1	TGTGCCTGGAGTCCACCGGGACGAGGCACTGAAGCTTTCTTT	CAWSPPGRGTEAFF
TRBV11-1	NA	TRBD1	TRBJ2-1	TGTGCCAGCAGCTCCCGACAGGGCAGCTCCTACAATGAGCAGTTCTTC	CASSSRQGSSYNEQFF
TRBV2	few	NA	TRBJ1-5	TGTGCCAGCAGGAGGGGGATCAATCAGCCCCAGCATTTT	CASRRGINQPQHF
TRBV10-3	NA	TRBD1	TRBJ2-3	TGTGCCATCAGTGACTGGGGACAGGGGATAGATACGCAGTATTTT	CAISDWGQGIDTQYF
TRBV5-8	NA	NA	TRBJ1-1	TGTGCCAGCAGCTTGGAACGGAGGGCTGAAGCTTTCTTT	CASSLERRAEAFF
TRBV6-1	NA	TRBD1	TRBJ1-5	TGTGCCAGCAGTACCCGGGACAGACAGCCCCAGCATTTT	CASSTRDRQPQHF
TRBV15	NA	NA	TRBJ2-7	TGTGCCACCAGCAGAGAGGGCAGGGGACGGGAGCAGTACTTC	CATSREGRGREQYF
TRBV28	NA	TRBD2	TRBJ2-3	TGTGCCAGCAGTTCCCCTAGCGGGTCCACAGATACGCAGTATTTT	CASSSPSGSTDTQYF
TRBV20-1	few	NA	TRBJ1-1	TGCAGTGCTAGAGAGGGACGGAATGAAGCTTTCTTT	CSAREGRNEAFF
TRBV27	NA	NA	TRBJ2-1	TGTGCCAGCAGTTCCTGGACCCCCAAGAGCTCCTACAATGAGCAGTTCTTC	CASSSWTPKSSYNEQFF
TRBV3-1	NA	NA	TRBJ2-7	TGTGCCAGTGCAGCGCGGCCTTCCTACGAGCAGTACTTC	CASAARPSYEQYF
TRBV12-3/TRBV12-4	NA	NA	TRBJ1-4	TGTGCCAGCAGCTGGCGTGGGGACACATATGAAAAACTGTTTTTT	CASSWRGDTYEKLFF
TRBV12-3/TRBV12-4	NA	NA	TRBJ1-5	TGTGCCAGCAGTTTAGGGACGGCCCCCCATCAGCCCCAGCATTTT	CASSLGTAPHQPQHF
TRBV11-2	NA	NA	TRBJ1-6	TGTGCCAGCAGCTTGGGGCTAGGGAATTCACCCCTCCACTTT	CASSLGLGNSPLHF
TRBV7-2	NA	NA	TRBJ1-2	TGTGCCAGCAGCTTATCAGGGTTTGATGGCTACACCTTC	CASSLSGFDGYTF
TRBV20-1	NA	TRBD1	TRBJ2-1	TGCAGTGCGGGACAGGGGCGGCGGGGCTACAATGAGCAGTTCTTC	CSAGQGRRGYNEQFF
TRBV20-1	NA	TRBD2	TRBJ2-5	TGCAGTGCTAGAATAGCGGGGAGCAAAGAGACCCAGTACTTC	CSARIAGSKETQYF